These 2 T cell receptor beta chains came from one sample sequenced in a study of beta chain features in type 1 diabetes. Expressed TCRB transcripts were sequenced, since all the RNA that had been isolated was reverse transcribed. Assay: immunoSEQ multiplex PCR; the TCRdb copy retains only in-frame clones and omits some. Of hundreds of thousands of clones listed, 15% to 19% are singletons. Source material: naive CD4+ T cells from blood. These receptors originate from a man aged 18-30 years in good health.

The V gene is TRBV2, the J gene TRBJ1-5; no reliable D call. V was cut by 3 bases and J by 2 bases, with 11 bases left in between. The CDR3 runs 15 residues. The germline gives CDR1 SNHLY, CDR2 FYNNEI. The CDR3 spells CASSERQIGNQPQHF. The CDR3 DNA reads TGTGCCAGCAGTGAGCGGCAGATCGGCAATCAGCCCCAGCATTTT.

The rearrangement uses TRBV7-2 and TRBJ2-7; no reliable D call. The CDR3 is made up of 13 amino acids. The germline V gene encodes CDR1 SGHTA and CDR2 FQGNSA. V was cut by 0 bases and J by 4 bases, with 7 bases left in between. CDR3 DNA sequence: TGTGCCAGCAGCTTAGCCCTCTCATACGAGCAGTACTTC. Its translation is CASSLALSYEQYF.